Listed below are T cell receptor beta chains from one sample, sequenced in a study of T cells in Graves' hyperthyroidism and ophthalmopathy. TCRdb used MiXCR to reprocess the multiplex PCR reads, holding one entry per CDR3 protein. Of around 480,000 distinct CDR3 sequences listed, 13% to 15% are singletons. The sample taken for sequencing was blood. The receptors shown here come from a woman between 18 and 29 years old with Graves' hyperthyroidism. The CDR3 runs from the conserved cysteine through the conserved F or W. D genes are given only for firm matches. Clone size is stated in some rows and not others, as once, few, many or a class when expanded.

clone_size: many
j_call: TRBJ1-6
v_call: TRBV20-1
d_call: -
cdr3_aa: CSATQTAVHNSPLHF
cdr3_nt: TGCAGTGCGACACAGACGGCGGTCCACAATTCACCCCTCCACTTT

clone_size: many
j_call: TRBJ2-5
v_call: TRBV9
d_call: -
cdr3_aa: CASSRGGQRGGLETQYF
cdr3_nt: TGTGCCAGCAGCCGGGGGGGACAACGAGGGGGCTTGGAGACCCAGTACTTC

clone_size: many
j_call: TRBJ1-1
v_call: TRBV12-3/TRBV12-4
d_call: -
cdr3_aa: CASRTLGGNTEAFF
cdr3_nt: TGTGCCAGCAGGACACTGGGGGGGAACACTGAAGCTTTCTTT

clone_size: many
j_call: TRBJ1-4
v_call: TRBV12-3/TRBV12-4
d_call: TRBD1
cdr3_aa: CASSLMGQGNEKLFF
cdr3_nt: TGTGCCAGCAGTTTAATGGGACAGGGTAACGAAAAACTGTTTTTT

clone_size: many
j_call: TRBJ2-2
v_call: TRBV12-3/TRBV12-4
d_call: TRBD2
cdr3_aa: CASSLMGSGRAGNTGELFF
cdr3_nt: TGTGCCAGCAGTTTAATGGGTAGCGGGAGGGCGGGTAACACCGGGGAGCTGTTTTTT

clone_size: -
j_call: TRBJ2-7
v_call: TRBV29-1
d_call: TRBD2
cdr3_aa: CSVAAGRAGVHEQYF
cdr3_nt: TGCAGCGTTGCTGCCGGGAGGGCGGGAGTACACGAGCAGTACTTC

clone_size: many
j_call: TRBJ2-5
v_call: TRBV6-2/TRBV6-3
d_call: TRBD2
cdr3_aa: CASRWKREGRETQYF
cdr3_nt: TGTGCCAGCAGGTGGAAGCGGGAGGGCCGAGAGACCCAGTACTTC

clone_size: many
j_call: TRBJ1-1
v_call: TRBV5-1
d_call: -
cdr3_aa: CASSARVGSEAFF
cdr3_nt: TGCGCCAGCAGCGCCCGGGTCGGTTCTGAAGCTTTCTTT

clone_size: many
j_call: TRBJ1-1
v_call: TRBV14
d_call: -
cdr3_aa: CASSQDLSTEAFF
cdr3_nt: TGTGCCAGCAGCCAAGATCTAAGTACTGAAGCTTTCTTT

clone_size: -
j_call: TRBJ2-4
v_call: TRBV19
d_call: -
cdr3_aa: CASSFRGGGNIQYF
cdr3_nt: TGTGCCAGTAGTTTTAGGGGGGGAGGAAACATTCAGTACTTC

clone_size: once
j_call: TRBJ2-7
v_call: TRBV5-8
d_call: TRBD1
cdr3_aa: CASSWDRGRSSYEQYF
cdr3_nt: TGTGCCAGCAGCTGGGACAGGGGGCGAAGCTCCTACGAGCAGTACTTC

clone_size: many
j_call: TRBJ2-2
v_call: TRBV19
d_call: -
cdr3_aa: CASWTGAGTGELFF
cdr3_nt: TGTGCCAGCTGGACGGGGGCGGGCACCGGGGAGCTGTTTTTT

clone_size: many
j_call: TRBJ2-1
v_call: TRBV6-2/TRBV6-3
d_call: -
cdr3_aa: CASSYGGTYNEQFF
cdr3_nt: TGTGCCAGCAGTTATGGCGGGACCTACAATGAGCAGTTCTTC

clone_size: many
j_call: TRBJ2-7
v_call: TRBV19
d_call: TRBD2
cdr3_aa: CASSMQAGVGEQYF
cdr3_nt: TGTGCCAGTAGTATGCAAGCGGGAGTCGGCGAGCAGTACTTC

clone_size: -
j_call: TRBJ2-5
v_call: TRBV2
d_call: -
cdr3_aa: CASSEDPVAETQYF
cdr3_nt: TGTGCCAGCAGTGAAGATCCAGTAGCGGAGACCCAGTACTTC

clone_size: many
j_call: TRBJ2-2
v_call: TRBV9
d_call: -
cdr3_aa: CASSGPLGTGELFF
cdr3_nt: TGTGCCAGCAGCGGGCCCTTAGGCACCGGGGAGCTGTTTTTT

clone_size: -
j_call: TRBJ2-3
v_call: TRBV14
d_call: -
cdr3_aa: CASSQDLWAPGTQYF
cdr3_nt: TGTGCCAGCAGCCAAGATCTCTGGGCCCCCGGTACGCAGTATTTT

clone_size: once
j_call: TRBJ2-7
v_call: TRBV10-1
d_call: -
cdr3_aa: CASSESEGPYEQYF
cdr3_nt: TGCGCCAGCAGTGAGTCGGAGGGACCCTACGAGCAGTACTTC

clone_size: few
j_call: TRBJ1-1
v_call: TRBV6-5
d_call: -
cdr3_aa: CASSYYDGAGDPNTEAFF
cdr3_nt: TGTGCCAGCAGTTACTATGACGGGGCGGGGGATCCGAACACTGAAGCTTTCTTT